Sequencing of this TCR beta chain was carried out in a study of regulatory T cells in long-lasting Graves disease. Overall study context: It was over 5 years of antithyroid drugs, with positive TSH receptor antibodies, that meant persistent Graves' disease. Regarding the study as a whole: Sharing of public clonotypes was greater in persistent patients (about 3,000) than in new patients (around 880). Persistent disease samples used TRBV28, TRBJ1-2 and TRBJ2-5 preferentially. Lower TCR diversity was seen in persistent Graves' patients than in newly diagnosed ones.

Per germline, CDR1 DFQATT and CDR2 SNEGSKA (reference sequence). The CDR3 has 12 amino acids. Trimming pared 0 bases from V and 3 bases from J, leaving 6 bases between. Both iRepertoire HTBI primers and Arm-PCR of CDR3 regions were used to build the TCR beta libraries. TCRdb fed the multiplex PCR reads into MiXCR, producing one record per CDR3 protein. Among around 400,000 distinct CDR3 sequences listed, approximately 25% were seen once. The time point here: persistent/refractory GD, antithyroid drugs over 5 years with positive TRAb. From PBMCs, RNA was extracted and then used to make the TCR library. On this clonotype: Its target is not known.

The TCR originated in a woman between 40 and 55 years old with Graves disease. The specimen was peripheral blood mononuclear cells (PBMCs), collected when the disease was refractory, from a patient treated with antithyroid drugs. This chain connects TRBV20-1 to TRBJ2-7; D ambiguous. The CDR3: CSARDNHYEQYF. DNA for the CDR3: TGCAGTGCTAGAGATAACCACTACGAGCAGTACTTC.